One TCR beta chain is described in this entry. The antigen remains unidentified. Measured with immunoSEQ multiplex PCR; TCRdb has only the in-frame clones, and not every one. The repertoire consists of more than 15,000 clones, with 86% occurring once and the leading ten covering roughly 0.7%. This entry comes from a study of OX40 agonist ivuxolimab in advanced cancers. Study-level background: Of mixed ages from about 20 to 80 and averaging roughly 64 years, the group was almost 85% male. Patients achieving partial responses numbered three: one hepatocellular carcinoma case and two cutaneous melanoma cases.

Study-wide results and caveats: Nonresponders, in some cases, also had low normalized T-cell clonal expansion.

This clonotype was sampled from an adult with an advanced solid tumor such as melanoma, head and neck, liver or kidney cancer. The input for sequencing was CD4+ or CD8+ T cells sorted from blood, taken in a trial of the OX40 agonist ivuxolimab.

For the CDR3, the DNA is TGCGCCAGCAGCCCGGAGGTGTTTAGTAATGAAAAACTGTTTTTT. Amino acid sequence: CASSPEVFSNEKLFF. J is TRBJ1-4 and V is TRBV5-1; D unresolved. Trimming removed 4 bases from V and 4 bases from J, with 14 bases in between. CDR1 and CDR2 from the germline V gene are SGHRS and YFSETQ. The CDR3 length is 15 residues.